This section outlines one T cell receptor beta chain sequence together with its context. Sequenced by immunoSEQ multiplex PCR; TCRdb stores in-frame clones only, minus some. This repertoire shows roughly 35,000 clones, 91% found once; its top ten account for roughly 2%. The sample comes from a study of T cells in tuberculosis. V was shortened by 4 bases and J by 1 base, with 9 bases between the two germline ends. The CDR3 contains 14 residues. The V gene's germline CDR1 is MDHEN and CDR2 SYDVKM. This TCR derives from a donor between 10 and 35 years old with latent tuberculosis or without tuberculosis infection. The chain has TRBV28 and TRBJ2-3; D is ambiguous. The specimen sequenced was PBMCs. CDR3 nucleotides: TGTGCCAGCAGTTCCCGGTCTGGCACAGATACGCAGTATTTT. This encodes CASSSRSGTDTQYF. Filled out from reference TRBV28 and TRBJ2-3, the complete variable domain reads DVKVTQSSRYLVKRTGEKVFLECVQDMDHENMFWYRQDPGLGLRLIYFSYDVKMKEKGDIPEGYSVSREKKERFSLILESASTNQTSMYLCASSSRSGTDTQYFGPGTRLTVL.